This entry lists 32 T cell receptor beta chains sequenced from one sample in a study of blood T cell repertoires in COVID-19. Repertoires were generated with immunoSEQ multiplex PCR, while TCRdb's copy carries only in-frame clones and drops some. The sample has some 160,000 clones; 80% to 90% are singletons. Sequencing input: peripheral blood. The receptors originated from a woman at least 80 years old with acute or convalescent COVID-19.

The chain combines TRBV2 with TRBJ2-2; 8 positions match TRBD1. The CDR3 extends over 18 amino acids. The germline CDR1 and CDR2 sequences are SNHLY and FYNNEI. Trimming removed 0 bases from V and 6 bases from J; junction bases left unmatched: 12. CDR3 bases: TGTGCCAGCAGTGAAGCTGCGAGACAGGGGAACACCCCCGGGGAGCTGTTTTTT. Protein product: CASSEAARQGNTPGELFF.

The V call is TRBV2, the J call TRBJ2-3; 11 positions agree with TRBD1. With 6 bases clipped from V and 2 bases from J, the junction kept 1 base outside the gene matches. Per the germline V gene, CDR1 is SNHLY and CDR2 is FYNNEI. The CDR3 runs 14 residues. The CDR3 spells CASRDRGLTDTQYF. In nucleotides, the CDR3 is TGTGCCAGCAGGGACAGGGGGCTCACAGATACGCAGTATTTT. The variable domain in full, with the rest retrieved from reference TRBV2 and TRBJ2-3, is EPEVTQTPSHQVTQMGQEVILRCVPISNHLYFYWYRQILGQKVEFLVSFYNNEISEKSEIFDDQFSVERPDGSNFTLKIRSTKLEDSAMYFCASRDRGLTDTQYFGPGTRLTVL.

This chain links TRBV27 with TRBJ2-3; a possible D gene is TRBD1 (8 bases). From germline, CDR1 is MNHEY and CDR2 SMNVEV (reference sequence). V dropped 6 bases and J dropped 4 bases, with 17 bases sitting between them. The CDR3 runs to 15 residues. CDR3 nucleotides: TGTGCCAGCAGCCATACAGGGGGGGGATCAGATACGCAGTATTTT. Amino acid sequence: CASSHTGGGSDTQYF.

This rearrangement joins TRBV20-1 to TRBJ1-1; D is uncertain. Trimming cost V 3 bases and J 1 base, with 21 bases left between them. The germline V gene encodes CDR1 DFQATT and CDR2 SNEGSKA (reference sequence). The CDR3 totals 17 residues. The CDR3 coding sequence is TGCAGTGCTAGTACTTCAGGCACCCCAAAAAGGAACACTGAAGCTTTCTTT. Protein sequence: CSASTSGTPKRNTEAFF.

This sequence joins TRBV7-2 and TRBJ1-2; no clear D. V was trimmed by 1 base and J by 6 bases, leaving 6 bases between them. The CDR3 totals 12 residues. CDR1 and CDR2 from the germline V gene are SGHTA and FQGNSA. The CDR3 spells CASSLDRDGYTF. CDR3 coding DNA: TGTGCCAGCAGCTTAGACAGAGATGGCTACACCTTC.

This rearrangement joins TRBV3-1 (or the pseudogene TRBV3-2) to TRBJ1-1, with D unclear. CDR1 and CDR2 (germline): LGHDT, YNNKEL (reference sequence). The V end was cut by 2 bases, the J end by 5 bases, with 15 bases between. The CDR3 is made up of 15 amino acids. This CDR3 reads CASSQPGSRGTEAFF. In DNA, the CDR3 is TGTGCCAGCAGCCAACCGGGGAGCCGTGGGACTGAAGCTTTCTTT.

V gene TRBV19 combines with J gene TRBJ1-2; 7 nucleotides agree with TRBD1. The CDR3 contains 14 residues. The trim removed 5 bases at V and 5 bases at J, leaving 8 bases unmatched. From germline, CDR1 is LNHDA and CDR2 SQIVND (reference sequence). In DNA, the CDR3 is TGTGCCAGTAGTGTTACAGGGGCCCAATATGGCTACACCTTC. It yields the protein CASSVTGAQYGYTF.

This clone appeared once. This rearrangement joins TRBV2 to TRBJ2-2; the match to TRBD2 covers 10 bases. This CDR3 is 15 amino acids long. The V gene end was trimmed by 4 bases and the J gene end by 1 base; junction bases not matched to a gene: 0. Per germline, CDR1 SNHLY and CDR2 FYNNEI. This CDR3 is CASSGLAGNTGELFF. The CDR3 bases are TGTGCCAGCAGTGGACTAGCGGGGAACACCGGGGAGCTGTTTTTT.

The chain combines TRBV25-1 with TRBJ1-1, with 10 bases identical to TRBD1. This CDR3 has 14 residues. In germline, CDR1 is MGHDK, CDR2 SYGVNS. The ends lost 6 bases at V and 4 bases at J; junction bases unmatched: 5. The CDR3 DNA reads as TGTGCCAGCAGCCGGGACAGGGGTTTCACTGAAGCTTTCTTT. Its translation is CASSRDRGFTEAFF. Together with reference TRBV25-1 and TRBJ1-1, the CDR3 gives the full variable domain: EADIYQTPRYLVIGTGKKITLECSQTMGHDKMYWYQQDPGMELHLIHYSYGVNSTEKGDLSSESTVSRIRTEHFPLTLESARPSHTSQYLCASSRDRGFTEAFFGQGTRLTVV.

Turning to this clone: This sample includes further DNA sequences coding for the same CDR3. CDR3 sequence reads: CASSQVGGKLFF. The CDR3 DNA follows: TGTGCCAGCAGCCAAGTAGGAGGAAAACTGTTTTTT. The J gene is TRBJ1-4, the V gene TRBV3-1 (or the pseudogene TRBV3-2); D remains ambiguous. This CDR3 has 12 amino acids. Germline-derived CDR1 and CDR2 are LGHDT and YNNKEL (reference sequence). Trimming cost V 1 base and J 10 bases, with 7 bases left between them.

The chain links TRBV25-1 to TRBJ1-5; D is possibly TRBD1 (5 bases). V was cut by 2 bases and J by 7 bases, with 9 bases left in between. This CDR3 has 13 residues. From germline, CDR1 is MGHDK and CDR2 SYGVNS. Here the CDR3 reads CASSETGGQPQHF. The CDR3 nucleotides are TGTGCCAGCAGTGAAACCGGGGGGCAGCCCCAGCATTTT.

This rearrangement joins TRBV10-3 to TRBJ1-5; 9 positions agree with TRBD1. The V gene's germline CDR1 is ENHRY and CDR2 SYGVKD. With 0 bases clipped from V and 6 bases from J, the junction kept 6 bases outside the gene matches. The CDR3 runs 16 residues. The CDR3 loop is CAISESGQGSGQPQHF. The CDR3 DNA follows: TGTGCCATCAGTGAGTCGGGACAGGGTAGCGGTCAGCCCCAGCATTTT.

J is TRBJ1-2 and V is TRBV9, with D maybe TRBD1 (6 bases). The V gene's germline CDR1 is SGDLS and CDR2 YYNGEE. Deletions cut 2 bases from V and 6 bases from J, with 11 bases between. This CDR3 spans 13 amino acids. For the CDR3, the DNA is TGTGCCAGCAGCGTGAGGGGGGGAGATGGCTACACCTTC. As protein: CASSVRGGDGYTF.

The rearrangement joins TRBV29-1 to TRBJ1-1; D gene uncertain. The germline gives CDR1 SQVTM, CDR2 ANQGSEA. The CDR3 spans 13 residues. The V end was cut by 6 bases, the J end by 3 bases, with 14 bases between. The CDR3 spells CSVLQWGDTEAFF. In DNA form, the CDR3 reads TGCAGCGTGTTGCAATGGGGAGACACTGAAGCTTTCTTT.

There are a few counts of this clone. CDR3 nucleotide sequence: TGTGCCAGCAGCCGTCCGACAGGGGGAGCAGCTAACTATGGCTACACCTTC. Amino acid sequence: CASSRPTGGAANYGYTF. The chain recombines TRBV5-4 with TRBJ1-2, with TRBD1 identical over 9 bases. The germline V gene encodes CDR1 SGHNT and CDR2 YYREEE (reference sequence). J lost 0 bases, V lost 4 bases, and 10 bases had no gene match. The CDR3 covers 17 residues.

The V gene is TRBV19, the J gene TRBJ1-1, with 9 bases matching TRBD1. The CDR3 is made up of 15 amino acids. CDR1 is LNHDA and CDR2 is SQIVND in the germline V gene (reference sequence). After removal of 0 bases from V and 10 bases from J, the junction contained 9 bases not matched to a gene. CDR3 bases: TGTGCCAGTAGTATAGACGAGGACAGGGGTTTATCAGCTTTCTTT. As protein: CASSIDEDRGLSAFF.

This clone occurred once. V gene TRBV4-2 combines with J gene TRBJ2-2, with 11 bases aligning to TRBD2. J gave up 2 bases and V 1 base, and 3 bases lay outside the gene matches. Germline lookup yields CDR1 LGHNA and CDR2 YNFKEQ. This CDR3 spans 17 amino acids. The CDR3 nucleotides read TGTGCCAGCAGCCAAGGGGGACTAGCGGCTAACACCGGGGAGCTGTTTTTT. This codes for CASSQGGLAANTGELFF.

CDR3 in amino acids: CASSGTGYQPQHF. CDR3 DNA sequence: TGTGCCAGTAGCGGGACAGGGTATCAGCCCCAGCATTTT. The genes are TRBV19 and TRBJ1-5; TRBD1 matches at 9 bases. With V trimmed by 6 bases and J by 5 bases, 2 bases remained unmatched. The CDR3 runs 13 residues. CDR1 is LNHDA, CDR2 SQIVND, per germline (reference sequence).

The chain's CDR3 is CASTWTGGRTEAFF. Written as DNA, the CDR3 is TGTGCCAGCACCTGGACAGGCGGGAGGACTGAAGCTTTCTTT. This sequence joins TRBV28 and TRBJ1-1; 7 bases line up with TRBD1. Germline assignment: CDR1 MDHEN and CDR2 SYDVKM. J gave up 5 bases and V 7 bases, and 10 bases lay outside the gene matches. CDR3 size: 14 residues. Drawing the rest from reference TRBV28 and TRBJ1-1, the complete variable domain is DVKVTQSSRYLVKRTGEKVFLECVQDMDHENMFWYRQDPGLGLRLIYFSYDVKMKEKGDIPEGYSVSREKKERFSLILESASTNQTSMYLCASTWTGGRTEAFFGQGTRLTVV.

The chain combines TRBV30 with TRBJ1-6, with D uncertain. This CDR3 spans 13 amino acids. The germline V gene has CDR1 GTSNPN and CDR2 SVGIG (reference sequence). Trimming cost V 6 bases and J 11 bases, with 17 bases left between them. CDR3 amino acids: CACEPNTGTPLHF. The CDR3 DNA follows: TGTGCCTGCGAGCCTAACACCGGGACACCCCTCCACTTT.

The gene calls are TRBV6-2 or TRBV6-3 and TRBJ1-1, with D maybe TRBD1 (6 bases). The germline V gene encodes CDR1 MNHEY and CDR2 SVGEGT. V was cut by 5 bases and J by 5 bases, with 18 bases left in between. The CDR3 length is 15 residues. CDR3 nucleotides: TGTGCCAGCAGTCCCGTGGGGGGGGCGCGGACTGAAGCTTTCTTT. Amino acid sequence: CASSPVGGARTEAFF.

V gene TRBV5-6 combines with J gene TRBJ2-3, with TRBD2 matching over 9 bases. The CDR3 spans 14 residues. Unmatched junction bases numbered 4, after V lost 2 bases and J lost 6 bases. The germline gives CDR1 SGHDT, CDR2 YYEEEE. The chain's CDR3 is CASSFVLAGDTQYF. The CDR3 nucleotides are TGTGCCAGCAGCTTCGTTCTAGCGGGGGATACGCAGTATTTT. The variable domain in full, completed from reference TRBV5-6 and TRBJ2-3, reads DAGVTQSPTHLIKTRGQQVTLRCSPKSGHDTVSWYQQALGQGPQFIFQYYEEEERQRGNFPDRFSGHQFPNYSSELNVNALLLGDSALYLCASSFVLAGDTQYFGPGTRLTVL.

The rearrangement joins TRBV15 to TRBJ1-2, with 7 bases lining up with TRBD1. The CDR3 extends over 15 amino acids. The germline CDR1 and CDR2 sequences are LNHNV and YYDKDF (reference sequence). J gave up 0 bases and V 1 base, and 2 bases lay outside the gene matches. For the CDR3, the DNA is TGTGCCACCAGCAGAGGGGGACAGCCTAACTATGGCTACACCTTC. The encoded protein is CATSRGGQPNYGYTF.

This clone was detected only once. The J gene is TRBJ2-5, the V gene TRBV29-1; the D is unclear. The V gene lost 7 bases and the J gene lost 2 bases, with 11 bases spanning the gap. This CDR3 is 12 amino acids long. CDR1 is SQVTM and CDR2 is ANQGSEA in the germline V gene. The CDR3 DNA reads TGCAGCGGCCGTCCCGGTCAAGAGACCCAGTACTTC. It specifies CSGRPGQETQYF.

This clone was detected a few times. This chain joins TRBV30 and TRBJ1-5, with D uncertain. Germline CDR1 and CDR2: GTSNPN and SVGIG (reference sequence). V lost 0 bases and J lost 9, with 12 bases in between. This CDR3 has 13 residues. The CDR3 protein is CAWSVSPGGPQHF. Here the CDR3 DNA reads TGTGCCTGGAGTGTAAGTCCCGGTGGGCCCCAGCATTTT.

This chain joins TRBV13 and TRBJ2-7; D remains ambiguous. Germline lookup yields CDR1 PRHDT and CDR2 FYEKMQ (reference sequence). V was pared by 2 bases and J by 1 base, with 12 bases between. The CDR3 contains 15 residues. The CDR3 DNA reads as TGTGCCAGCAGCTTATCCCGCATGAGGTCCTACGAGCAGTACTTC. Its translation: CASSLSRMRSYEQYF.

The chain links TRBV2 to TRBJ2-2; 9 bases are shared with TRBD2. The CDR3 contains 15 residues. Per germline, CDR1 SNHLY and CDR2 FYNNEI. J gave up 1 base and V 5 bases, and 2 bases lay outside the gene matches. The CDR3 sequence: CASSRGGVNTGELFF. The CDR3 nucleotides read TGTGCCAGCAGTCGCGGGGGGGTGAACACCGGGGAGCTGTTTTTT.

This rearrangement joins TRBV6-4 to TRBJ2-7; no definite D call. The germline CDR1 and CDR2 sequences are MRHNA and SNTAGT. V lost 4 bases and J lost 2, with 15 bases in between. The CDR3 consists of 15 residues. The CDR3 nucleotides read TGTGCCAGCAGTGCTCCCCGTACATCTCCCTACGAGCAGTACTTC. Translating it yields CASSAPRTSPYEQYF.

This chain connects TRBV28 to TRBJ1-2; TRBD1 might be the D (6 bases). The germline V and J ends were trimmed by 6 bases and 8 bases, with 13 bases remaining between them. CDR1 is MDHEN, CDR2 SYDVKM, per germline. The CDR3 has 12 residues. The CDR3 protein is CASSRTALGYTF. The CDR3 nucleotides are TGTGCCAGCAGCAGGACAGCTCTAGGCTACACCTTC.

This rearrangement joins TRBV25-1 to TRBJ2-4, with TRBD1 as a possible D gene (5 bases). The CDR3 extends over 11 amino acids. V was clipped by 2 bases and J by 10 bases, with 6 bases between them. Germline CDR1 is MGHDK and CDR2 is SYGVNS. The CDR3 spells CASSERGIQYF. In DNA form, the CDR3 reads TGTGCCAGCAGTGAAAGGGGAATTCAGTACTTC.

CDR3 in DNA: TGTGCCACCCATCGACAGGGGAGAGATACGCAGTATTTT. The encoded protein is CATHRQGRDTQYF. J is TRBJ2-3 and V is TRBV6-5; 8 bases match TRBD1. Germline values: CDR1 MNHEY, CDR2 SVGAGI. V dropped 10 bases and J dropped 5; count of bases not matched to a gene: 8. This CDR3 is 13 amino acids long.

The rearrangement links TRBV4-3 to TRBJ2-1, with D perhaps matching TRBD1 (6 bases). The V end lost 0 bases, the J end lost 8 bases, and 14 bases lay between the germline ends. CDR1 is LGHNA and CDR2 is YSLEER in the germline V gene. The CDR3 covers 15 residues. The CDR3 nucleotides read TGCGCCAGCAGCCAAGAGGGACACCGATCTGATGAGCAGTTCTTC. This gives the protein CASSQEGHRSDEQFF.